This T cell receptor (beta chain) was captured by sequencing in a study of blood T cell repertoires in COVID-19. Study information: PBMCs, B-cell-depleted T cells, or T cells provided the cDNA or gDNA that made up the material.

In the original workflow: It was from reference gene primer amplification that nucleated cell counts were estimated. Sequencing was performed with immunoSEQ multiplex PCR; in TCRdb, only in-frame clones are kept and a portion is missing. D and trimming come from the DNA, and the V and J calls and clone size come from that table. The repertoire holds some 140,000 clones, 84% seen once, with about 1.5% in the top ten. Germline CDR1 reads SGHRS; CDR2 reads YFSETQ. J lost 0 bases, V lost 1 base, and 2 bases had no gene match. The CDR3 runs 15 residues. The clonotype was recovered from a man aged 60 to 69 with acute or convalescent COVID-19. The specimen sequenced was peripheral blood. V gene TRBV5-1 combines with J gene TRBJ2-5; 8 positions agree with TRBD2. The CDR3 DNA follows: TGCGCCAGCAGCTTGCAGCGGGGGCACCAAGAGACCCAGTACTTC. Amino acids: CASSLQRGHQETQYF.